This T cell receptor (beta chain) was retrieved from a study of monozygotic twins with inflammatory bowel disease. The CDR3 consists of 14 residues. Germline CDR1 reads SGHRS; CDR2 reads YFSETQ. Using the 5' RACE reads, TCRdb records one entry per CDR3 protein without DNA. Its clone listing holds about 210,000 distinct CDR3 sequences. Findings of the study overall: IBD patients showed reduced TCRbeta diversity (inverse Simpson) versus healthy co-twins. Nothing supported a single strong signal or clonotype that was associated with IBD.

Of note for this clonotype: The target antigen is unknown.

The blood volume drawn from each donor was roughly 2.5 ml. This clonotype was sampled from a human donor with ulcerative colitis or Crohn's disease, or a healthy co-twin of an affected twin (not recorded which). Source material: blood. The chain joins TRBV5-1 to TRBJ1-1. This CDR3 is CASSFHQMNTEAFF. Supplemented by reference TRBV5-1 and TRBJ1-1, the full variable domain reads KAGVTQTPRYLIKTRGQQVTLSCSPISGHRSVSWYQQTPGQGLQFLFEYFSETQRNKGNFPGRFSGRQFSNSRSEMNVSTLELGDSALYLCASSFHQMNTEAFFGQGTRLTVV.